This T cell receptor beta chain was found in a study of blood T cell repertoires in COVID-19. Membership in each cohort depended on participant-reported clinical history. Donors in Cohort 3 who had recovered were those with two negative PCRs, healthcare professional clearance, or resolution of their symptoms. Here immunoSEQ multiplex PCR was the method, and the copy in TCRdb shows in-frame clones only, minus some. The table has about 150,000 clones, 87% seen once. The CDR3 runs to 18 residues. CDR1 is KGHSH and CDR2 is LQKENI in the germline V gene. The junction had 8 bases not matched to a gene; V was cut back by 1 base and J by 1 base. In this sample, this clone turned up a few times.

This receptor was identified in a woman between 45 and 65 years old who had recovered from COVID-19. The chain carries TRBV18 and TRBJ2-2, with TRBD1 matching over 8 bases. Sequenced: PBMCs or T cells enriched from blood (not recorded which). CDR3 in DNA: TGTGCCAGCTCACCACGTGGGACAGGTACTCTGAACACCGGGGAGCTGTTTTTT. It encodes CASSPRGTGTLNTGELFF.